These T cell receptor beta chains were read from a single sample in a study of Ad26.COV2.S vaccination and SARS-CoV-2 variants. TCRdb's table, derived via immunoSEQ multiplex PCR, lists solely in-frame clones and lacks some. Of some 520,000 clones listed, around 88% are singletons. The input for sequencing was peripheral blood, taken in a trial of Ad26.COV2.S vaccine versus placebo. These receptors were obtained from a person aged 18 to 59 who received the Ad26.COV2.S COVID-19 vaccine or a placebo. CDR3s leave out the opening cysteine and the closing phenylalanine or tryptophan. The D gene is left open where the match is weak. Rows give clone size only sometimes, using once, few, many, or a class for an expanded clone.

>TRBV2|NA|NA
ASGGRGVYGYT
>TRBV12-3/TRBV12-4|NA|NA
ASRAGTGETQY
>TRBV4-1|NA|NA
ASSQDQTPLYEQY
>TRBV24-1|NA|NA
ATSDPGGERANVLT
>TRBV5-1|NA|TRBD1
ASSLGGQGQGSYT
>TRBV6-5|NA|NA
ASQTQGFDQPQH
>TRBV20-1|NA|TRBD2
SASLLAGVGEQF
>TRBV30|once|TRBD2
AWSVGGSSYEQY
>TRBV28|NA|NA
ASSLGLGQYGYT
>TRBV28|many|NA
ASSLFGQAPKLF
>TRBV9|few|TRBD2
ASSYGLAGGSSYEQY
>TRBV27|NA|NA
ASFTRGLGGYT
>TRBV2|NA|NA
ASRPRGFSYEQY
>TRBV3-1/TRBV3-2|NA|TRBD2
ASSQGRLAVEQF
>TRBV4-3|NA|TRBD1
ASSHDRANTEAF
>TRBV29-1|once|TRBD2
SVAGGVDLGYNEQF
>TRBV29-1|NA|TRBD1
SVRDRTYEQY
>TRBV24-1|NA|NA
ATSDLVPPGPKETQY
>TRBV21-1|NA|NA
ASSKARDPTYEQY
>TRBV4-2|NA|NA
ASSQDLTLH
>TRBV28|NA|NA
ASSLGGQTEKLF
>TRBV2|NA|NA
ASRELPGETQY
>TRBV3-1/TRBV3-2|NA|TRBD1
ASSQAHRGRGSRTTGELF
>TRBV11-2|NA|NA
ASSLDYEQY
>TRBV28|NA|NA
ASSTRDEKLF
>TRBV21-1|NA|NA
ASSKKGAENSPLH
>TRBV27|NA|TRBD1
ASSPPGQGMSWPSGNTIY
>TRBV29-1|NA|NA
SVGGQADGYT
>TRBV7-2|NA|NA
ASSHREVQY
>TRBV1|NA|NA
TSSGEADVGETQY
>TRBV4-2|NA|NA
ASSQDMRGSAEAF
>TRBV6-2/TRBV6-3|NA|NA
ASSYSTTSKLNTGELF
>TRBV2|once|NA
ASNIGKGNGYT
>TRBV6-5|NA|NA
ASTPLRGGGELF
>TRBV5-4|NA|NA
ASSLDLSGMNTEAF
>TRBV7-7|NA|TRBD1
ASSLGTGPAY
>TRBV19|NA|TRBD1
ASSLPTWTGGYT
>TRBV5-4|many|NA
ASSPLGGNMNTEAF
>TRBV11-1|once|TRBD1
ASSPRDRAHNEQF
>TRBV6-5|NA|NA
ASSYSRSQPQH
>TRBV19|NA|NA
ASSEQGGSGNTIY
>TRBV23-1|NA|TRBD1
ASSPPGQGVEQY
>TRBV7-2|NA|NA
ASSLDRSDTQY
>TRBV4-3|NA|TRBD1
ASSQETGGGTDTQY
>TRBV19|NA|NA
ATGTLGTGELF
>TRBV4-2|NA|TRBD1
ASSQDEQGGNYGYT
>TRBV30|NA|NA
AWSVLLGLNGYT
>TRBV6-5|NA|TRBD1
ASSYSGQGPEAF
>TRBV7-9|NA|NA
ASSSTGTIYEKLF
>TRBV25-1|NA|NA
ASSEIETQY
>TRBV27|NA|NA
ASSFTGRGTDTQY
>TRBV6-5|NA|NA
ASSYVGEETQY
>TRBV28|NA|TRBD1
ASRGTDYDSQF
>TRBV7-9|once|TRBD2
ASSSPGSGEETQY
>TRBV13|NA|NA
ASSPQSGSKNIQY
>TRBV9|NA|TRBD1
ASSWETGTGPYNEQF
>TRBV24-1|NA|NA
ATSDLHYEQY
>TRBV9|NA|TRBD1
ASSSRDRGLTGELF
>TRBV5-6|NA|NA
ASSSRTAARNIQY